Many counts were recorded for the clone carrying this TCR beta chain. The data were obtained in a study of low-dose radiotherapy and immunotherapy resistance in tumors. As for the study in general: Cohort 2 was treated with 1 Gy per fraction every two weeks, amounting to 13 Gy across 26 weeks. The treatment that patients received was intravenous nivolumab 240 mg every two weeks plus ipilimumab 1 mg/kg every six weeks.

This CDR3 spans 15 amino acids. The germline V gene encodes CDR1 LNHDA and CDR2 SQIVND (reference sequence). After removal of 5 bases from V and 5 bases from J, the junction contained 9 bases not matched to a gene. The time point here: before trial treatment. Alpha and beta chains were covered, as first-strand cDNA relied on TRAV- and TRBV-specific primers. The PCR that amplified TCRs ran for around 20 cycles, relying on a constant-region primer and a V-primer adapter. Each CDR3 protein is one row after TCRdb ran MiXCR on the reads. In the table there are roughly 60,000 distinct CDR3 sequences, around 25% of which are singletons.

The sample in question was PBMCs, obtained before treatment. This TCR was recovered from a male donor with prostate cancer. This rearrangement joins TRBV19 to TRBJ1-1, with TRBD1 matching 9 bases. The CDR3 loop is CASSFGQGYRTEAFF. The CDR3 coding sequence is TGTGCCAGTAGTTTTGGACAGGGGTACAGGACTGAAGCTTTCTTT.